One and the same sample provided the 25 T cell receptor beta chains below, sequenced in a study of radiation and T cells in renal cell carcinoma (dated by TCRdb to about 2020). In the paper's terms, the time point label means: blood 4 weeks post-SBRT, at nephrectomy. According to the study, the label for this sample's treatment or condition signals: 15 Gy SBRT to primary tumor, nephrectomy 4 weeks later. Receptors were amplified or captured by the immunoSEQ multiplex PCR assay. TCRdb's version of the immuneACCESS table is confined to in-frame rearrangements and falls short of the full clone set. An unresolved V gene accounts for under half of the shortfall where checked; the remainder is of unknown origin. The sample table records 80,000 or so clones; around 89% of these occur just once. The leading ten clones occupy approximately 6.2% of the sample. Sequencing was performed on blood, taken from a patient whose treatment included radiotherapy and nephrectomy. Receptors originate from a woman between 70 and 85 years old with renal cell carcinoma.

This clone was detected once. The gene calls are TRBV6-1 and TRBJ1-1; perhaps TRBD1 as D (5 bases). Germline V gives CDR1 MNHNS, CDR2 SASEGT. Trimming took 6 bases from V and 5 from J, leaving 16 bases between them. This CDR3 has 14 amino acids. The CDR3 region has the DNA TGTGCCAGCAGCTCCCCGGGGGTGGGAACTGAAGCTTTCTTT. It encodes CASSSPGVGTEAFF.

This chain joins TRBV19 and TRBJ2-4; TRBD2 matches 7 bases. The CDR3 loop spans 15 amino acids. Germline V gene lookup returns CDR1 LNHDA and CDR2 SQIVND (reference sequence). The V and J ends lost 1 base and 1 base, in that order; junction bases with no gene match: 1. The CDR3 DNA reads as TGTGCCAGTAGTATAGGGGGAGGGGCCAAAAACATTCAGTACTTC. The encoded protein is CASSIGGGAKNIQYF.

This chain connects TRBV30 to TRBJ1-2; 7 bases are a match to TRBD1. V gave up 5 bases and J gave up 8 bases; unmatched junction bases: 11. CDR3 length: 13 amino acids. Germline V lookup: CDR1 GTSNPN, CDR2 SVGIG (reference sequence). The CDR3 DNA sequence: TGTGCCTGGGTCCTCCCAGGGGGGGTAGGCTACACCTTC. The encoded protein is CAWVLPGGVGYTF.

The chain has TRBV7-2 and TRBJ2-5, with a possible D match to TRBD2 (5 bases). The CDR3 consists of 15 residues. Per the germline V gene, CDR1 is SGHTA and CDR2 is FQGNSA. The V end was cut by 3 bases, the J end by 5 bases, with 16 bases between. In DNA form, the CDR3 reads TGTGCCAGCAGCTTCATGGGGAGCGCGCAGGAGACCCAGTACTTC. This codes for CASSFMGSAQETQYF.

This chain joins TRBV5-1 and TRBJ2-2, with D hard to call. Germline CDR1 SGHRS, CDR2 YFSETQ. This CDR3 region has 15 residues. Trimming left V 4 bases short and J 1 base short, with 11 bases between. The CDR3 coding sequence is TGCGCCAGCAGCCCTCACAGCAAGAACACCGGGGAGCTGTTTTTT. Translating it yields CASSPHSKNTGELFF.

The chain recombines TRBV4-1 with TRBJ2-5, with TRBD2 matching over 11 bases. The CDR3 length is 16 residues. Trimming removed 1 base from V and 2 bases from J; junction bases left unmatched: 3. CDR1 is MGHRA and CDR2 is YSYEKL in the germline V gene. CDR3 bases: TGCGCCAGCAGCCAAGTTACTAGCGGGGGACAAGAGACCCAGTACTTC. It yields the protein CASSQVTSGGQETQYF.

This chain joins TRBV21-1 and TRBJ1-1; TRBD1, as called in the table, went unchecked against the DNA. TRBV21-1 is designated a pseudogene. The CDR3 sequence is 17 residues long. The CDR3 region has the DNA TGTGCCAGCAGTAGCAGGCGGCAGGGGGCGAGAGGTACTGAAGCTTTCTTT. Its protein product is CASSSRRQGARGTEAFF.

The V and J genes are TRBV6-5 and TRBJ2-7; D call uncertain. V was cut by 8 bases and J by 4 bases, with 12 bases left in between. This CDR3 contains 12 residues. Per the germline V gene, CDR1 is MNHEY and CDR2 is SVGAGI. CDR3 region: CASGEAGYEQYF. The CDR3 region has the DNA TGTGCCAGCGGCGAGGCTGGGTACGAGCAGTACTTC.

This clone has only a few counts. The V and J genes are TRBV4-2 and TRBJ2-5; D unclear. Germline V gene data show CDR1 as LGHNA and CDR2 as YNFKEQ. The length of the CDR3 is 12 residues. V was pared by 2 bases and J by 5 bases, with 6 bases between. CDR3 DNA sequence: TGTGCCAGCAGCCAACCCGGGGAGACCCAGTACTTC. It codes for CASSQPGETQYF.

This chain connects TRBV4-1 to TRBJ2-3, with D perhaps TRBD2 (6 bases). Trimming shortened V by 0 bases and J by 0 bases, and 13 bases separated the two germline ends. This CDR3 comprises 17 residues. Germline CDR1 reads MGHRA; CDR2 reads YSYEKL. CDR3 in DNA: TGCGCCAGCAGCCAAGAAAGGCTAGCGACTAGCACAGATACGCAGTATTTT. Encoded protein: CASSQERLATSTDTQYF.

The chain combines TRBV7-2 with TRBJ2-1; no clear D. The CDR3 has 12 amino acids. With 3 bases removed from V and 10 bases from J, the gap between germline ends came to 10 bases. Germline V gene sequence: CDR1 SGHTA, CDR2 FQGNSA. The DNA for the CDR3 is TGTGCCAGCAGCTTCCCAGTCAAAGAGCAGTTCTTC. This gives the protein CASSFPVKEQFF.

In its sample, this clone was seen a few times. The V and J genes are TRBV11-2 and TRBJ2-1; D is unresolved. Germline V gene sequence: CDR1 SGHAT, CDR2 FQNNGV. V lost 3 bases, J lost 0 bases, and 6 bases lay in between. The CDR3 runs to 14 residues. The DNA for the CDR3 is TGTGCCAGCAGCTTGACGAACTCCTACAATGAGCAGTTCTTC. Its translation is CASSLTNSYNEQFF.

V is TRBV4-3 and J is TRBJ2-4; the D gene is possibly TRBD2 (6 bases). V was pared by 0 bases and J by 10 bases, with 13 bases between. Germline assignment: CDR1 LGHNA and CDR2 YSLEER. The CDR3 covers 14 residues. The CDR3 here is CASSQDRTRGIQYF. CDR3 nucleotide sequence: TGCGCCAGCAGCCAAGACAGGACTCGGGGGATTCAGTACTTC.

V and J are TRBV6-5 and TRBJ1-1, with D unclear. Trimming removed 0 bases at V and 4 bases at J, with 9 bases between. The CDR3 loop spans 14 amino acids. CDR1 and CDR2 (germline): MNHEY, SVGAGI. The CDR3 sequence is CASSYSRVSTEAFF. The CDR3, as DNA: TGTGCCAGCAGTTACTCCCGGGTAAGCACTGAAGCTTTCTTT.

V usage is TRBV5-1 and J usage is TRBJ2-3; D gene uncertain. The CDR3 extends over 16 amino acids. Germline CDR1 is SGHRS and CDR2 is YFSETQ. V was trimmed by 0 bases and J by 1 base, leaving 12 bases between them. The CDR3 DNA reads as TGCGCCAGCAGCTTGGGCCAGACCTTGGGCACAGATACGCAGTATTTT. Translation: CASSLGQTLGTDTQYF.

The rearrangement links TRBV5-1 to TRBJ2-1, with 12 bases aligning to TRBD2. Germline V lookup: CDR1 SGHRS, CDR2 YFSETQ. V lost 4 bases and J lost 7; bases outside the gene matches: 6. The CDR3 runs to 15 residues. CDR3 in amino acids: CASSPSGGAWNEQFF. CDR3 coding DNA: TGCGCCAGCAGCCCTAGCGGGGGGGCCTGGAATGAGCAGTTCTTC.

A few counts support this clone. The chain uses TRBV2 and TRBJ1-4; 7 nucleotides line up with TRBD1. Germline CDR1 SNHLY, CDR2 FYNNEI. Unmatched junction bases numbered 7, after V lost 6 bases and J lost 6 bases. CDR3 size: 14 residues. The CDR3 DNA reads TGTGCCAGCAGGGTTACAGGGGTCGATGAAAAACTGTTTTTT. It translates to CASRVTGVDEKLFF.

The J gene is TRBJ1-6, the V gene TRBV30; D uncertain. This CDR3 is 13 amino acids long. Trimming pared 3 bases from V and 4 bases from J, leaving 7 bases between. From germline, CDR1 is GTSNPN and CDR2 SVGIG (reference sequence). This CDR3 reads CAWRESYNSPLHF. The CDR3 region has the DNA TGTGCCTGGAGAGAGAGTTATAATTCACCCCTCCACTTT.

The CDR3 coding sequence is TGTGCCAGCAGCTTAGGGGGGCTGGAGACCCAGTACTTC. The encoded protein is CASSLGGLETQYF. V usage is TRBV11-3 and J usage is TRBJ2-5; D may be TRBD1 (6 bases). The CDR3 loop spans 13 amino acids. The germline V and J ends were trimmed by 1 base and 5 bases, with 8 bases remaining between them. The germline V gene encodes CDR1 SGHNT and CDR2 YENEEA.

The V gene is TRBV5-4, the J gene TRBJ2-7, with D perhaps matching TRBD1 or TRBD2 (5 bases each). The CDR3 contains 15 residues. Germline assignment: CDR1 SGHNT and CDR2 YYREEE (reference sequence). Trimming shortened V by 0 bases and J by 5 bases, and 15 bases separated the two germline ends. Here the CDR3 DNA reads TGTGCCAGCAGCTTGGAGGCAGGGAGTTGGAACGAGCAGTACTTC. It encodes CASSLEAGSWNEQYF.

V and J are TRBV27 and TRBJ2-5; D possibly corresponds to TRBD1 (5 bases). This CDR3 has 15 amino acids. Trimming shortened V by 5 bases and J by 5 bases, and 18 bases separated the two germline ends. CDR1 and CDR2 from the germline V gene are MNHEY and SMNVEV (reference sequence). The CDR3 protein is CASSQWGLPSETQYF. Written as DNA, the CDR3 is TGTGCCAGCAGTCAGTGGGGCCTCCCTTCGGAGACCCAGTACTTC.

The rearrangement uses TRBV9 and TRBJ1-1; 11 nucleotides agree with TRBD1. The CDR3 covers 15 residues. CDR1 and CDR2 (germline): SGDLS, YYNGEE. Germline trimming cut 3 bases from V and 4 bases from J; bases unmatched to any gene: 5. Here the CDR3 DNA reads TGTGCCAGCAGCGCCCCCGGGACAGGGGGCACTGAAGCTTTCTTT. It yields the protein CASSAPGTGGTEAFF.

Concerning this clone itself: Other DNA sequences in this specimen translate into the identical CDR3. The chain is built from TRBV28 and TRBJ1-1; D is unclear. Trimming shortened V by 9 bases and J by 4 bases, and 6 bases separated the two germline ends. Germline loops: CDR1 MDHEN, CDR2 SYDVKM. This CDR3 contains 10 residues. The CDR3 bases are TGTGCCAGTGGGCGCACTGAAGCTTTCTTT. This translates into CASGRTEAFF.

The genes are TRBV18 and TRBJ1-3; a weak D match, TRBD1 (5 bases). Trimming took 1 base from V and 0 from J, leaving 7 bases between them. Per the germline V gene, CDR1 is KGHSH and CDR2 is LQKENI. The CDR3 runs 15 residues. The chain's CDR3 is CASSPLDNSGNTIYF. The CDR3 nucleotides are TGTGCCAGCTCACCACTGGACAACTCTGGAAACACCATATATTTT.

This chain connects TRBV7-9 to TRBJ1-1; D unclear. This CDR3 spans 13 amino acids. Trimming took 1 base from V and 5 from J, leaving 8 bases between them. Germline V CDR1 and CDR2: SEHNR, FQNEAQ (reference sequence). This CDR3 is CASSLDLGTEAFF. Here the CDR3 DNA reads TGTGCCAGCAGCTTAGACCTAGGAACTGAAGCTTTCTTT.